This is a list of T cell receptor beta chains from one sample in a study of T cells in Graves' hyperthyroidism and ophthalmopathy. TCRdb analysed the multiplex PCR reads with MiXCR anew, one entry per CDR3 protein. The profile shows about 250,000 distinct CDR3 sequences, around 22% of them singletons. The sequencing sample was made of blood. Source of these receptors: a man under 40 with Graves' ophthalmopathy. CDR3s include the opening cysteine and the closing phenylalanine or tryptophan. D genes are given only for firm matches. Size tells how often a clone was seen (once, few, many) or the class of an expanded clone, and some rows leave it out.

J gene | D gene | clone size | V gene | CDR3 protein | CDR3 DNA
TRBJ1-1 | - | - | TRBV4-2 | CASSQDVRGENTEAFF | TGTGCCAGCAGCCAAGATGTTCGGGGAGAGAACACTGAAGCTTTCTTT
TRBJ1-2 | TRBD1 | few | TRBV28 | CASNSRTGGFGYTF | TGTGCCAGCAACTCTCGGACAGGGGGCTTCGGCTACACCTTC
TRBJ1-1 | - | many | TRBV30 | CAWRAGDLAFF | TGTGCCTGGAGAGCAGGAGATCTAGCTTTCTTT
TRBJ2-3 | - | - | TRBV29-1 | CSVVVSPYTQYF | TGCAGCGTTGTTGTAAGCCCATATACGCAGTATTTT
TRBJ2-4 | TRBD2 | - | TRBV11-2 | CASSPGLAGGNIQYF | TGTGCCAGCAGCCCGGGACTAGCGGGAGGAAACATTCAGTACTTC
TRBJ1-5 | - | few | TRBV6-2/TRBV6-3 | CASSYSVGRQPQHF | TGTGCCAGCAGTTACTCGGTAGGCAGACAGCCCCAGCATTTT
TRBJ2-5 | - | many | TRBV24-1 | CATSDPAKVEETQYF | TGTGCCACCAGTGACCCGGCGAAGGTCGAAGAGACCCAGTACTTC
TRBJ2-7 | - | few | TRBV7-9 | CASSLAGFTYEQYF | TGTGCCAGCAGCTTAGCGGGGTTTACCTACGAGCAGTACTTC
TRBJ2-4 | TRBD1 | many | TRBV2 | CASTSDRGLAKNIQYF | TGTGCCAGCACCAGCGACAGGGGGTTAGCCAAAAACATTCAGTACTTC
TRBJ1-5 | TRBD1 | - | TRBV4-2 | CASSHNVPGQGSNQPQHF | TGTGCCAGCAGCCACAATGTCCCGGGACAGGGGAGCAATCAGCCCCAGCATTTT
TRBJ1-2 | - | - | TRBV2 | CASNPMANLGYGYTF | TGTGCCAGCAACCCCATGGCAAATTTAGGGTATGGCTACACCTTC
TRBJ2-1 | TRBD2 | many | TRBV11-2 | CASSQKDRDYEQFF | TGTGCCAGCAGCCAGAAGGATAGGGACTACGAGCAGTTCTTC
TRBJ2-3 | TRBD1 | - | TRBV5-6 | CASSPGQGTADTQYF | TGTGCCAGCAGCCCGGGACAGGGGACGGCAGATACGCAGTATTTT
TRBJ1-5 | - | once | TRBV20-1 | CSAWYAGSNQPQHF | TGCAGTGCTTGGTATGCAGGTAGCAATCAGCCCCAGCATTTT
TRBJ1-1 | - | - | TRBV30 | CALPGVSTEAFF | TGTGCCTTGCCAGGGGTGAGCACTGAAGCTTTCTTT
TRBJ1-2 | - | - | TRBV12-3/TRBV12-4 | CASSRREDHGYTF | TGTGCCAGCAGCCGCAGGGAGGACCATGGCTACACCTTC
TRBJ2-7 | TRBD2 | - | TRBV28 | CASSFPTSVFYEQYF | TGTGCCAGCAGTTTTCCCACTAGCGTATTCTACGAGCAGTACTTC
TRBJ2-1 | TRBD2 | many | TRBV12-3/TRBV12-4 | CASSLSRGTSGSDEQFF | TGTGCCAGCAGTTTATCCAGGGGGACTAGCGGGAGTGATGAGCAGTTCTTC
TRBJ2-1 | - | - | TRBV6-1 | CASSEVAGSLYNEQFF | TGTGCCAGCAGTGAAGTGGCGGGGAGCCTATACAATGAGCAGTTCTTC
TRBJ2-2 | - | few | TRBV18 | CASSPPGSWGTGELFF | TGTGCCAGCTCACCACCGGGTAGCTGGGGGACCGGGGAGCTGTTTTTT
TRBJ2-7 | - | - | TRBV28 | CASSWTVHYEQYF | TGTGCCAGCAGCTGGACAGTGCATTACGAGCAGTACTTC
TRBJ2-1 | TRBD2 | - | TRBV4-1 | CASSQAPGTSGSNEQFF | TGCGCCAGCAGCCAAGCGCCCGGGACTAGCGGGAGCAATGAGCAGTTCTTC
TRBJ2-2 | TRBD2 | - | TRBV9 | CASRDLAGGDTGELFF | TGTGCCAGCAGGGATCTAGCGGGAGGAGATACCGGGGAGCTGTTTTTT
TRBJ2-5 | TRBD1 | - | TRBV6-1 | CASSPGTVSQETQYF | TGTGCCAGCAGCCCCGGGACAGTATCTCAAGAGACCCAGTACTTC
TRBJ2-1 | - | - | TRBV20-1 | CSALPYGLLYNEQFF | TGCAGTGCCCTACCCTATGGCCTCTTATACAATGAGCAGTTCTTC
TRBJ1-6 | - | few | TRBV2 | CAGSGQLWNSPLHF | TGTGCCGGGTCAGGACAGCTCTGGAATTCACCCCTCCACTTT
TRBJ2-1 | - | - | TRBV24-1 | CATSGPPGDYNEQFF | TGTGCCACCAGTGGCCCGCCAGGGGACTACAATGAGCAGTTCTTC
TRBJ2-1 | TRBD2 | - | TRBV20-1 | CSAKPGLAGGRNLNEQFF | TGCAGTGCTAAGCCAGGGCTAGCGGGAGGAAGGAATTTGAATGAGCAGTTCTTC
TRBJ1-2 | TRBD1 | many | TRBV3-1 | CASSQGQGFYGYTF | TGTGCCAGCAGCCAGGGACAGGGATTCTATGGCTACACCTTC
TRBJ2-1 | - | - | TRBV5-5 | CASSSGGLAVNRGNEQFF | TGTGCCAGCAGCTCTGGGGGGCTAGCGGTAAATAGAGGGAATGAGCAGTTCTTC
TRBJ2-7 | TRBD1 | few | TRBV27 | CASSTTGEYEQYF | TGTGCCAGCAGTACCACAGGGGAATACGAGCAGTACTTC
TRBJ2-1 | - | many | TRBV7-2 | CASSDYLSTDEQFF | TGTGCCAGCAGCGACTACCTTAGTACCGATGAGCAGTTCTTC
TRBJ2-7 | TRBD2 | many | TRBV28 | CASSAGTMTYEQYF | TGTGCCAGCAGTGCCGGGACTATGACCTACGAGCAGTACTTC
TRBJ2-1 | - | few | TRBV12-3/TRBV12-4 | CASRPSRRRSYNEQFF | TGTGCCAGCCGACCTTCGCGACGACGATCCTACAATGAGCAGTTCTTC
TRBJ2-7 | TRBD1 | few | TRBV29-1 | CSVVGTGGGYEQYF | TGCAGCGTTGTGGGGACAGGGGGAGGCTACGAGCAGTACTTC
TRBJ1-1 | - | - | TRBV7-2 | CASSRGGGTEAFF | TGTGCCAGCAGCCGGGGAGGGGGAACTGAAGCTTTCTTT
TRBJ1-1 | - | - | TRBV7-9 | CASADAGVTEAFF | TGTGCCAGCGCAGATGCAGGGGTAACTGAAGCTTTCTTT
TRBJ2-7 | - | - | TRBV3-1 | CASSQDPGVLYEGQYF | TGTGCCAGCAGCCAAGATCCGGGAGTCCTCTACGAAGGGCAGTACTTC
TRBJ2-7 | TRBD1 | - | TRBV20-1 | CSAPRAGQGAYEQYF | TGCAGTGCTCCCCGGGCGGGACAGGGGGCTTACGAGCAGTACTTC
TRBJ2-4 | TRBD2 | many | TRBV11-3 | CASSPKTSGMRAKNIQYF | TGTGCCAGCAGCCCAAAGACTAGCGGGATGCGAGCCAAAAACATTCAGTACTTC
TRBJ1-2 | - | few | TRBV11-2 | CASSWAARRGGYTF | TGTGCCAGCAGCTGGGCAGCTCGGCGGGGGGGCTACACCTTC
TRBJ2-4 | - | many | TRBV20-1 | CSAKGTWGASVIQYF | TGCAGTGCTAAGGGAACATGGGGGGCGTCGGTGATTCAGTACTTC
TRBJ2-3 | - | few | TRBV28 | CASSKPGASKDTQYF | TGTGCCAGCAGTAAGCCCGGGGCCTCCAAGGATACGCAGTATTTT
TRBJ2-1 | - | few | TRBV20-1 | CSARDFSRAYNEQFF | TGCAGTGCTAGAGATTTTTCCAGGGCGTACAATGAGCAGTTCTTC
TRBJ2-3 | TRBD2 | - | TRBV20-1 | CSASPIAGDTDTQYF | TGCAGTGCTAGTCCAATAGCGGGAGACACAGATACGCAGTATTTT
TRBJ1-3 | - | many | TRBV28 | CASSLAPHRGHSGNTIYF | TGTGCCAGCAGTTTAGCCCCCCATAGGGGCCACTCTGGAAACACCATATATTTT
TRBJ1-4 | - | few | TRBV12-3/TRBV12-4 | CASSGTVNEKLFF | TGTGCCAGCAGTGGGACGGTCAATGAAAAACTGTTTTTT
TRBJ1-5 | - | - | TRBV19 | CATHYGPGRPQHF | TGTGCCACCCACTACGGTCCGGGGAGGCCCCAGCATTTT
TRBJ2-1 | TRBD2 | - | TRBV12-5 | CASGFGGLKQFF | TGTGCTAGTGGTTTCGGGGGACTAAAGCAGTTCTTC
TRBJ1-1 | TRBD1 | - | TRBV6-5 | CASSYSTDRSLNTEALF | TGTGCCAGCAGTTACTCGACGGACAGGTCCCTGAACACTGAAGCTCTCTTT